Listed below are T cell receptor beta chains from one sample, sequenced in a study of blood T cell repertoires in COVID-19. The data were produced by immunoSEQ multiplex PCR, yet TCRdb's version contains in-frame clones alone and is incomplete. In the table there are 200,000 to 250,000 clones, approximately 81% of which are singletons. Sequencing used peripheral blood. The receptors derive from a man aged 40-55 years with acute or convalescent COVID-19. The CDR3 runs from the conserved cysteine through the conserved F or W. A D gene is named only where the DNA matches it firmly. Clone size appears in some rows only: once, few, many, or a class for an expanded clone.

j_call: TRBJ2-5; d_call: TRBD2; v_call: TRBV4-1; cdr3_length: 16; clone_size: NA; cdr3_aa: CASSRRLAWAQETQYF; cdr3_nt: TGCGCCAGCAGCCGCCGACTAGCTTGGGCCCAAGAGACCCAGTACTTC
j_call: TRBJ1-1; d_call: TRBD1; v_call: TRBV2; cdr3_length: 16; clone_size: NA; cdr3_aa: CASSENRGGMNTEAFF; cdr3_nt: TGTGCCAGCAGTGAGAACAGGGGCGGGATGAACACTGAAGCTTTCTTT
j_call: TRBJ1-2; d_call: TRBD1; v_call: TRBV28; cdr3_length: 15; clone_size: once; cdr3_aa: CASSAQFGTGNGYTF; cdr3_nt: TGTGCCAGCAGTGCTCAATTCGGGACAGGGAATGGCTACACCTTC
j_call: TRBJ2-2; d_call: NA; v_call: TRBV12-3/TRBV12-4; cdr3_length: 12; clone_size: NA; cdr3_aa: CASNPGAGELFF; cdr3_nt: TGTGCCAGCAATCCAGGGGCCGGGGAGCTGTTTTTT
j_call: TRBJ2-1; d_call: TRBD2; v_call: TRBV11-1; cdr3_length: 15; clone_size: NA; cdr3_aa: CASSSFSGGYNEQFF; cdr3_nt: TGTGCCAGCAGCTCCTTTAGCGGGGGGTACAATGAGCAGTTCTTC
j_call: TRBJ2-5; d_call: TRBD1; v_call: TRBV5-3; cdr3_length: 20; clone_size: NA; cdr3_aa: CARSNSNLRDRVEYQETQYF; cdr3_nt: TGTGCCAGAAGCAACTCGAATCTCCGGGACAGGGTAGAGTACCAAGAGACCCAGTACTTC
j_call: TRBJ1-2; d_call: TRBD1; v_call: TRBV27; cdr3_length: 13; clone_size: NA; cdr3_aa: CASSLGRGDGYTF; cdr3_nt: TGTGCCAGCAGTTTGGGCAGGGGGGATGGCTACACCTTC
j_call: TRBJ1-3; d_call: NA; v_call: TRBV7-6; cdr3_length: 15; clone_size: NA; cdr3_aa: CASSSPTSSGNTIYF; cdr3_nt: TGTGCCAGCAGCTCCCCGACAAGCTCTGGAAACACCATATATTTT
j_call: TRBJ1-1; d_call: NA; v_call: TRBV2; cdr3_length: 14; clone_size: NA; cdr3_aa: CASSEARGITEAFF; cdr3_nt: TGTGCCAGCAGTGAAGCGCGGGGAATCACTGAAGCTTTCTTT
j_call: TRBJ1-5; d_call: NA; v_call: TRBV5-6; cdr3_length: 14; clone_size: NA; cdr3_aa: CASSFSGSNQPQHF; cdr3_nt: TGTGCCAGCAGCTTTAGTGGTAGCAATCAGCCCCAGCATTTT
j_call: TRBJ2-7; d_call: TRBD1; v_call: TRBV11-2; cdr3_length: 13; clone_size: NA; cdr3_aa: CASSFGTGGIMYF; cdr3_nt: TGTGCCAGCAGCTTTGGGACAGGGGGAATCATGTACTTC
j_call: TRBJ1-5; d_call: NA; v_call: TRBV6-1; cdr3_length: 15; clone_size: NA; cdr3_aa: CASVDGGQGNQPQHF; cdr3_nt: TGTGCCAGCGTAGACGGGGGGCAGGGAAATCAGCCCCAGCATTTT
j_call: TRBJ1-5; d_call: NA; v_call: TRBV5-6; cdr3_length: 11; clone_size: few; cdr3_aa: CARIGAQPQHF; cdr3_nt: TGTGCCAGGATAGGGGCTCAGCCCCAGCATTTT
j_call: TRBJ1-3; d_call: TRBD1; v_call: TRBV7-9; cdr3_length: 14; clone_size: few; cdr3_aa: CASSLASQGGTIYF; cdr3_nt: TGTGCCAGCAGCTTAGCGTCACAGGGGGGCACCATATATTTT
j_call: TRBJ2-7; d_call: NA; v_call: TRBV4-1; cdr3_length: 14; clone_size: NA; cdr3_aa: CASSQSEGPYEQYF; cdr3_nt: TGCGCCAGCAGCCAATCGGAGGGACCCTACGAGCAGTACTTC
j_call: TRBJ2-3; d_call: NA; v_call: TRBV5-4; cdr3_length: 14; clone_size: NA; cdr3_aa: CASSLEFPGDTQYF; cdr3_nt: TGTGCCAGCAGCTTGGAGTTCCCAGGGGACACGCAGTATTTT
j_call: TRBJ2-3; d_call: NA; v_call: TRBV7-7; cdr3_length: 15; clone_size: NA; cdr3_aa: CASSLNTGTTDTQYF; cdr3_nt: TGTGCTAGCAGCTTAAATACAGGGACCACAGATACGCAGTATTTT
j_call: TRBJ2-3; d_call: TRBD2; v_call: TRBV6-4; cdr3_length: 15; clone_size: NA; cdr3_aa: CASSLSGGAADTQYF; cdr3_nt: TGTGCCAGCAGTCTTAGCGGGGGGGCCGCAGATACGCAGTATTTT
j_call: TRBJ1-2; d_call: NA; v_call: TRBV28; cdr3_length: 12; clone_size: NA; cdr3_aa: CASRTGSYGYTF; cdr3_nt: TGTGCCAGCAGGACCGGGAGCTATGGCTACACCTTC
j_call: TRBJ1-2; d_call: NA; v_call: TRBV9; cdr3_length: 13; clone_size: NA; cdr3_aa: CASSVVETYGYTF; cdr3_nt: TGTGCCAGCAGCGTAGTGGAGACCTATGGCTACACCTTC